The source of this TCR beta chain is a study of type 1 regulatory T cells. Study-wide background: T-allo10 is an in vitro-generated, Tr1-enriched CD4 T cell product specific for alloantigen.

Via MiXCR, TCRdb re-called the reads, giving one row per CDR3 protein. The sample contains over 55,000 distinct CDR3 sequences, around 60% of which appear only once. The CDR3 totals 15 residues. Germline V gene data show CDR1 as SQVTM and CDR2 as ANQGSEA. With regard to this clonotype: Its antigen is unidentified. At one end the junction does not follow the germline gene, possibly because of a read error.

Material for sequencing was cultured T cells, either the whole culture or a sorted T cell fraction (not recorded which). The subset here: Tr1-enriched cell product generated in vitro against host alloantigens. This chain connects TRBV29-1 to TRBJ2-1, with D possibly matching TRBD1 (8 bases). The source of this sequence is a human donor in good health. CDR3 sequence (DNA): TGCAGCGCCTTAGGACTACAGGGGGATTCGCGGGCGGGGGTCTTC. Residues: CSALGLQGDSRAGVF.